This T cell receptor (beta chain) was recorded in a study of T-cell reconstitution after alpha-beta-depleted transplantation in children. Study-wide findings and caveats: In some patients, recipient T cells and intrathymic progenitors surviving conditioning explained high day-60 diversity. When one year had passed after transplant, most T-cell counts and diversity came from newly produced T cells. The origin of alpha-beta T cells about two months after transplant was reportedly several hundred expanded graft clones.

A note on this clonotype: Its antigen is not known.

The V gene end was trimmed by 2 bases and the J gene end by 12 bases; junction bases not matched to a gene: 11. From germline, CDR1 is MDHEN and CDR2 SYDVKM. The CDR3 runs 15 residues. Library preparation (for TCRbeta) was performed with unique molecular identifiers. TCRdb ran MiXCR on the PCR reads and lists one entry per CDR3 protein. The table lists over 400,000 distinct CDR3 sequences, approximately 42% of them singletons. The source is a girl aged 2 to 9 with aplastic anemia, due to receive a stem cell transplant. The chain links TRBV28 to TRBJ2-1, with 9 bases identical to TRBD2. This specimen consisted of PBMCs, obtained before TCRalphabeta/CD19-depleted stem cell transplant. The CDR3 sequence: CASSLISGGGARQFF. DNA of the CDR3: TGTGCCAGCAGTTTAATTTCTGGCGGGGGGGCCCGGCAGTTCTTC.